The next 19 T cell receptor beta chains were all read from a single sample in a study of regulatory T cells in long-lasting Graves disease. Time point indicated: newly diagnosed GD, antithyroid drugs for less than 3 months. Isolated PBMC RNA provided the starting material for the TCR library. Arm-PCR of CDR3 regions with iRepertoire HTBI primers generated TCR beta libraries. In TCRdb, the multiplex PCR reads were re-called with MiXCR into one record per CDR3 protein. Among about 420,000 distinct CDR3 sequences listed, around 15% were seen once. This same sample was also taken into another study, of T cells in Graves' hyperthyroidism and ophthalmopathy.

This specimen was peripheral blood mononuclear cells (PBMCs), taken at new diagnosis, from a patient treated with antithyroid drugs. Receptors were obtained from a young woman with Graves disease.

This clonotype was seen at least ten times. The chain carries TRBV29-1 and TRBJ2-3; a possible D gene is TRBD1 (5 bases). Trimming cost V 6 bases and J 2 bases, with 12 bases left between them. The CDR3 is 13 amino acids. Germline V lookup: CDR1 SQVTM, CDR2 ANQGSEA. The CDR3 DNA follows: TGCAGCGTCCCTGTGGGGCCCACAGATACGCAGTATTTT. Its protein is CSVPVGPTDTQYF.

This clonotype was detected ten times or more. The CDR3 here is CASSLGTADYEQYF. As DNA, the CDR3 is TGTGCCAGCAGTTTGGGGACAGCGGACTACGAGCAGTACTTC. The rearrangement uses TRBV28 and TRBJ2-7, with 7 bases lining up with TRBD1. CDR1 and CDR2 from the germline V gene are MDHEN and SYDVKM. The CDR3 spans 14 residues. The trim removed 3 bases at V and 3 bases at J, leaving 5 bases unmatched.

This clonotype appeared many times. The rearrangement uses TRBV20-1 and TRBJ2-7; D uncertain. The CDR3 has 14 amino acids. Trimming stripped 0 bases from V and 0 bases from J, with 9 bases between. The germline V gene has CDR1 DFQATT and CDR2 SNEGSKA (reference sequence). CDR3 residues: CSARDLAFSYEQYF. The CDR3 nucleotides read TGCAGTGCTAGAGACCTCGCTTTCTCCTACGAGCAGTACTTC.

This clonotype was recorded many times. The CDR3 loop is CASSPYREVYSEQYF. CDR3 bases: TGTGCCAGCTCACCTTACAGGGAGGTGTACAGCGAGCAGTACTTC. J is TRBJ2-7 and V is TRBV18; D is tentatively TRBD1 or TRBD2 (6 bases each). The CDR3 sequence is 15 residues long. V lost 3 bases, J lost 6 bases, and 18 bases lay in between. The germline V gene has CDR1 KGHSH and CDR2 LQKENI.

A single count supports this clonotype. One base away lies a much larger clone, so this may be a sequencing read error. The chain combines TRBV5-5 with TRBJ2-1, with 8 bases that match TRBD1. CDR3 length equals 14 residues. Germline CDR1 and CDR2: SGHKS and YYEKEE (reference sequence). After removal of 4 bases from V and 7 bases from J, the junction contained 7 bases not matched to a gene. The CDR3 sequence is CASSSRDRMNEQFF. The CDR3, as DNA: TGTGCCAGCAGCAGCCGGGACAGGATGAATGAGCAGTTCTTC.

The chain couples TRBV19 to TRBJ2-1, with 9 bases aligning to TRBD1. Germline CDR1 is LNHDA and CDR2 is SQIVND (reference sequence). J gave up 6 bases and V 1 base, and 22 bases lay outside the gene matches. The CDR3 consists of 21 residues. CDR3 nucleotide sequence: TGTGCCAGTAGTATAGGGTTCGTATCCGGCACGGACAGGGGAACGGTCAATGAGCAGTTCTTC. Its protein is CASSIGFVSGTDRGTVNEQFF. Drawing the rest from reference TRBV19 and TRBJ2-1, the complete variable domain is DGGITQSPKYLFRKEGQNVTLSCEQNLNHDAMYWYRQDPGQGLRLIYYSQIVNDFQKGDIAEGYSVSREKKESFPLTVTSAQKNPTAFYLCASSIGFVSGTDRGTVNEQFFGPGTRLTVL.

This clonotype was seen just once. The J gene is TRBJ2-2, the V gene TRBV27; TRBD2 matches at 10 bases. Germline V gene sequence: CDR1 MNHEY, CDR2 SMNVEV (reference sequence). V shed 8 bases, J shed 8 bases, and the junction held 14 bases outside the gene matches. The CDR3 totals 16 residues. CDR3 nucleotides: TGTGCCAGCCTGGCGGCTAGCGGGGGCCCTTTGGGGGAGCTGTTTTTT. Its protein is CASLAASGGPLGELFF.

This clonotype was counted only a few times. V and J are TRBV27 and TRBJ2-1; 9 bases agree with TRBD1. V was pared by 6 bases and J by 5 bases, with 5 bases of the junction left unmatched. Per the germline V gene, CDR1 is MNHEY and CDR2 is SMNVEV (reference sequence). The CDR3 has 14 amino acids. In DNA form, the CDR3 reads TGTGCCAGCAGATCGGACAGGGGAAACAATGAGCAGTTCTTC. This translates into CASRSDRGNNEQFF.

This clonotype was picked up a small number of times. DNA for the CDR3: TGCAGTGCTAGGTTCTTCGCGGGAATTAGGGAAAAACTGTTTTTT. Encoded protein: CSARFFAGIREKLFF. This chain uses TRBV20-1 with TRBJ1-4; D remains unclear. The CDR3 sequence is 15 residues long. The germline CDR1 and CDR2 sequences are DFQATT and SNEGSKA (reference sequence). V dropped 3 bases and J dropped 8 bases, with 19 bases sitting between them.

Concerning this clonotype itself: A read error may explain this, as a much larger clone is one base away. The chain has TRBV28 and TRBJ2-7; 8 bases agree with TRBD2. The length of the CDR3 is 14 residues. In germline, CDR1 is MDHEN, CDR2 SYDVKM. This CDR3 is CASTREGPFYGQYF. Here the CDR3 DNA reads TGTGCCAGCACCCGGGAGGGCCCTTTCTACGGGCAGTACTTC. The variable domain in full, completed from reference TRBV28 and TRBJ2-7, reads DVKVTQSSRYLVKRTGEKVFLECVQDMDHENMFWYRQDPGLGLRLIYFSYDVKMKEKGDIPEGYSVSREKKERFSLILESASTNQTSMYLCASTREGPFYGQYFGPGTRLTVT.

The sample holds many counts of this clonotype. The V and J genes are TRBV3-1 and TRBJ2-7, with a weak D call TRBD2 (7 bases). The CDR3 consists of 14 residues. Germline V CDR1 and CDR2: LGHDT, YNNKEL (reference sequence). V shed 0 bases and J shed 6 bases, with 12 bases lying between them. The CDR3 loop is CASSQEGGGGEQYF. DNA of the CDR3: TGTGCCAGCAGCCAAGAAGGCGGGGGCGGCGAGCAGTACTTC.

This clonotype showed up many times. The junction shows a germline mismatch at one end, possibly a read error. This sequence joins TRBV7-7 and TRBJ2-1; 8 nucleotides agree with TRBD2. The germline gives CDR1 SSHAT, CDR2 FNYEAQ (reference sequence). This CDR3 has 17 residues. Here the CDR3 DNA reads TGTGCTAGCAGCCCGAACCGGGCGGGGGGCTATTACAATGAGCAGTTCTTC. Translation gives CASSPNRAGGYYNEQFF.

V gene TRBV10-3 combines with J gene TRBJ2-3; 11 bases are a match to TRBD2. The CDR3 is 18 residues long. Germline trimming cut 5 bases from V and 4 bases from J; bases unmatched to any gene: 14. The V gene's germline CDR1 is ENHRY and CDR2 SYGVKD. CDR3 protein: CAISKYGTSGKGADTQYF. The CDR3 DNA sequence: TGTGCCATCAGTAAGTACGGGACTAGCGGCAAGGGGGCAGATACGCAGTATTTT.

The rearrangement links TRBV10-3 to TRBJ2-3, with D possibly TRBD1 on 5 matching bases. With 8 bases removed from V and 2 bases from J, the gap between germline ends came to 14 bases. This CDR3 is built from 14 residues. The germline V gene encodes CDR1 ENHRY and CDR2 SYGVKD. CDR3 DNA: TGTGCCATCCAGGACCCAGGGCACACAGATACGCAGTATTTT. The encoded protein is CAIQDPGHTDTQYF.

This clonotype was detected a few times. The chain recombines TRBV11-2 with TRBJ1-2; possible D gene TRBD1, 5 bases. The germline CDR1 and CDR2 sequences are SGHAT and FQNNGV. This CDR3 has 14 residues. The V end lost 5 bases, the J end lost 1 base, and 11 bases lay between the germline ends. The CDR3 region has the DNA TGTGCCAGCAGCCAAAGCAGGGATAACTATGGCTACACCTTC. Protein sequence: CASSQSRDNYGYTF.

This chain connects TRBV14 to TRBJ1-1, with D unresolved. V was pared by 4 bases and J by 0 bases, with 15 bases between. CDR1 and CDR2 from the germline V gene are SGHDN and FVKESK. The CDR3 covers 16 residues. CDR3 bases: TGTGCCAGCAGCCGAATATATGGGTTCATGAACACTGAAGCTTTCTTT. This codes for CASSRIYGFMNTEAFF.

The table lists this clonotype with many counts. The chain couples TRBV18 to TRBJ2-1; D is perhaps TRBD2 (6 bases). The CDR3 length is 12 residues. V was cut by 3 bases and J by 6 bases, with 6 bases left in between. The germline gives CDR1 KGHSH, CDR2 LQKENI. CDR3 residues: CASSPGGNEQFF. DNA of the CDR3: TGTGCCAGCTCACCCGGGGGCAATGAGCAGTTCTTC.

This clonotype was counted between two and nine times. The rearrangement links TRBV6-1 to TRBJ2-2; no firm D call. V lost 6 bases to trimming and J lost 1 base, with 15 bases between them. The CDR3 has 16 residues. Looked up from germline, CDR1 is MNHNS and CDR2 is SASEGT. CDR3: CASSLVDLENTGELFF. CDR3 nucleotides: TGTGCCAGCAGCCTAGTCGACCTAGAGAACACCGGGGAGCTGTTTTTT.

This clonotype was seen many times. The rearrangement links TRBV2 to TRBJ1-1; D uncertain. Germline-derived CDR1 and CDR2 are SNHLY and FYNNEI. Trimming took off 4 bases at V and 3 bases at J, with 9 bases between the two ends. The CDR3 totals 13 residues. The CDR3 DNA reads as TGTGCCAGCAGTGCCGGTAGGGACACTGAAGCTTTCTTT. This gives the protein CASSAGRDTEAFF.